One and the same sample provided the 7 T cell receptor beta chains below, sequenced in a study of cytomegalovirus exposure and HLA in healthy donors. A multiplex PCR was run with 60 Vbeta primers and 13 Jbeta primers. The method was immunoSEQ multiplex PCR; TCRdb's version includes in-frame clones alone and lacks a portion of them. The data contain approximately 180,000 clones, about 83% of them seen just once; the ten biggest clones take up around 4.8%. Material: PBMCs. These receptors all come from a girl aged 10-17 years in good health and CMV-seropositive.

The chain employs TRBV4-1 and TRBJ2-5; D call uncertain. The CDR3 consists of 15 residues. Germline assignment: CDR1 MGHRA and CDR2 YSYEKL. Trimming took off 0 bases at V and 6 bases at J, with 14 bases between the two ends. CDR3 nucleotides: TGCGCCAGCAGCCAAGATGGCGGTAGTGGAAAGACCCAGTACTTC. As protein: CASSQDGGSGKTQYF.

The chain recombines TRBV19 with TRBJ1-5; no clear D gene. CDR3 length equals 14 residues. V lost 0 bases to trimming and J lost 3 bases, with 6 bases between them. Per germline, CDR1 LNHDA and CDR2 SQIVND (reference sequence). CDR3 region: CASSIEQINQPQHF. Written as DNA, the CDR3 is TGTGCCAGTAGTATAGAACAGATCAATCAGCCCCAGCATTTT.

The rearrangement links TRBV6-1 to TRBJ1-2; 9 bases fit TRBD1. J was trimmed by 4 bases and V by 4 bases; bases with no gene match: 4. This CDR3 region has 14 residues. CDR1 and CDR2 from the germline V gene are MNHNS and SASEGT. The CDR3 DNA reads TGTGCCAGCAGTGGGACAGGGGTTGGCTATGGCTACACCTTC. Translating it yields CASSGTGVGYGYTF.

The V and J genes are TRBV14 and TRBJ1-2, with D maybe TRBD1 (6 bases). This CDR3 spans 15 amino acids. CDR1 SGHDN and CDR2 FVKESK come from the germline V gene. V lost 4 bases and J 4 bases, leaving 16 bases between the germline ends. CDR3 residues: CASSPERTASYGYTF. CDR3 coding DNA: TGTGCCAGCAGCCCTGAAAGGACAGCGTCCTATGGCTACACCTTC. Using reference TRBV14 and TRBJ1-2 for the parts outside the CDR3, the full variable domain is EAGVTQFPSHSVIEKGQTVTLRCDPISGHDNLYWYRRVMGKEIKFLLHFVKESKQDESGMPNNRFLAERTGGTYSTLKVQPAELEDSGVYFCASSPERTASYGYTFGSGTRLTVV.

V and J are TRBV15 and TRBJ1-2, with 7 bases aligning to TRBD1. V was clipped by 1 base and J by 2 bases; unmatched bases: 4. This CDR3 comprises 15 residues. The germline V gene encodes CDR1 LNHNV and CDR2 YYDKDF (reference sequence). CDR3: CATSRGRGGNYGYTF. The CDR3 nucleotides read TGTGCCACCAGCAGAGGTAGAGGGGGCAACTATGGCTACACCTTC.

This chain connects TRBV14 to TRBJ1-2; no clear D. The CDR3 contains 16 residues. The V gene lost 2 bases and the J gene lost 0 bases, with 13 bases spanning the gap. Germline V gives CDR1 SGHDN, CDR2 FVKESK. CDR3 DNA: TGTGCCAGCAGCCAAACTACCCTCCTAGCTAACTATGGCTACACCTTC. The encoded protein is CASSQTTLLANYGYTF.

V is TRBV7-9 and J is TRBJ1-2; 7 bases agree with TRBD1. Germline V gene lookup returns CDR1 SEHNR and CDR2 FQNEAQ (reference sequence). Trimming at V came to 5 bases and at J to 4 bases, leaving 7 bases not matched to a gene. The CDR3 is 14 amino acids. CDR3 nucleotide sequence: TGTGCCAGCAGCCAGGGGACAGTAGCCTATGGCTACACCTTC. Protein product: CASSQGTVAYGYTF.